A selection of T cell receptor beta chains follows, all from one sample in a study of circulating CD8 cells and anti-PD-1 response in melanoma. TCRdb used MiXCR to reprocess the reads, holding one entry per CDR3 protein. Altogether some 400 distinct CDR3 sequences are present, roughly 9.7% being singletons, with the ten largest covering around three fifths. The sequenced sample was CD8+ T cells from PBMCs, obtained at baseline or after one month of anti-PD-1 therapy (not recorded which). These receptors all stem from a human donor with melanoma. Each CDR3 is given with its conserved first and last residue. Each record gives: J gene, V gene, CDR3 length, CDR3 protein.

>TRBJ2-7|TRBV4-1|13
CASSPGGSYEQYF
>TRBJ2-3|TRBV9|16
CASSPLTSGGADTQYF
>TRBJ2-6|TRBV7-2|18
CASSLMAPQYSGANVLTF
>TRBJ1-5|TRBV7-2|14
CASSLAGVYQPQHF
>TRBJ2-2|TRBV7-8|16
CASSLLGPPKTGELFF
>TRBJ2-1|TRBV29-1|14
CSADRGLGDNEQFF
>TRBJ2-3|TRBV18|13
CASSPLGTDTQYF
>TRBJ2-1|TRBV28|14
CASSAKTGGDEQFF
>TRBJ2-7|TRBV7-9|12
CASSLTAWEQYF
>TRBJ2-2|TRBV11-2|21
CASSGYQEGGLKLANTGELFF
>TRBJ2-2|TRBV11-2|21
CASSGYQEGGLELANTGELFF
>TRBJ2-7|TRBV4-1|14
CASSQGQGSYEQYF
>TRBJ2-5|TRBV11-2|18
CASSLLATGQVGKETQYF